This T cell receptor (beta chain) came from a study of CD4 and CD8 cells across lung adenocarcinoma regions. Localized lung adenocarcinoma, a non-small cell lung cancer, affected the donors. One entry per CDR3 protein, called by TCRdb with MiXCR from the PCR reads. The sample includes under 14,000 distinct CDR3 sequences, 53% of them seen just once. This CDR3 has 17 residues. Germline values: CDR1 SGHTA, CDR2 FQGNSA. The genes are TRBV7-2 and TRBJ2-3; 9 bases agree with TRBD2. Judging by the DNA end, TRBJ2-7 fits better; the J call may be wrong. The sequenced sample was CD4+ T cells from the center of a lung tumor. This TCR was sampled from a male donor with lung adenocarcinoma. The CD4 and CD8 labels of this study may be unreliable. The CDR3 coding sequence is TGTGCCAGCAGCTTAGGCGTGGGCGGGGGGGCCAAAGATACGCAGTACTTC. As protein: CASSLGVGGGAKDTQYF.